The 13 T cell receptor beta chains presented below share a single source sample, sequenced in a study of shared clonotypes between healthy human individuals. CD45RO negativity and positive selection for CCR7 defined naive CD8 cells, a population that excluded terminally differentiated effector memory CD45RA+ cells. Clones were read by immunoSEQ multiplex PCR, and TCRdb kept only the in-frame ones, dropping some. The table records about 1,800,000 clones, around 96% of them present only once. The sequencing input was naive CD8+ T cells sorted from blood. The receptor set was obtained from a man younger than 30 in good health.

The chain joins TRBV27 to TRBJ1-5, with no clear D. The length of the CDR3 is 14 residues. V was cut by 6 bases and J by 0 bases, with 9 bases left in between. Looked up from germline, CDR1 is MNHEY and CDR2 is SMNVEV (reference sequence). CDR3 residues: CASSEQSSNQPQHF. Written as DNA, the CDR3 is TGTGCCAGCAGCGAACAGAGTAGCAATCAGCCCCAGCATTTT.

This chain uses TRBV9 with TRBJ1-4; the match to TRBD1 covers 8 bases. J lost 7 bases, V lost 3 bases, and 2 bases had no gene match. The germline V gene has CDR1 SGDLS and CDR2 YYNGEE. CDR3 length: 13 amino acids. Here the CDR3 DNA reads TGTGCCAGCAGCGACAGGGGGAGTGAAAAACTGTTTTTT. Its protein product is CASSDRGSEKLFF.

The chain recombines TRBV5-6 with TRBJ2-5, with 9 bases identical to TRBD1. V dropped 4 bases and J dropped 4; count of bases not matched to a gene: 20. The CDR3 totals 19 residues. Germline assignment: CDR1 SGHDT and CDR2 YYEEEE. In DNA form, the CDR3 reads TGTGCCAGCAGCCAGGGAGGCTGGACAGGGGATGTTCCGGGAGAGACCCAGTACTTC. Translating gives CASSQGGWTGDVPGETQYF.

This clone is a singleton in its sample. V and J are TRBV9 and TRBJ2-3, with 7 bases aligning to TRBD2. The V gene end was trimmed by 6 bases and the J gene end by 5 bases; junction bases not matched to a gene: 9. Germline V gene sequence: CDR1 SGDLS, CDR2 YYNGEE. The CDR3 loop spans 14 amino acids. CDR3 DNA: TGTGCCAGCACTGAGGGAGGGCTGGGAGATACGCAGTATTTT. Protein: CASTEGGLGDTQYF.

The rearrangement uses TRBV7-9 and TRBJ1-1; no clear D. This CDR3 comprises 18 residues. The germline V gene encodes CDR1 SEHNR and CDR2 FQNEAQ (reference sequence). CDR3 loop: CAINIKGPENGMNTEAFF. Here the CDR3 DNA reads TGTGCGATCAATATTAAAGGTCCCGAAAACGGCATGAACACTGAAGCTTTCTTT.

V and J are TRBV30 and TRBJ1-1; D may be TRBD1 (5 bases). This CDR3 spans 13 amino acids. Trimming shortened V by 2 bases and J by 7 bases, and 14 bases separated the two germline ends. Per germline, CDR1 GTSNPN and CDR2 SVGIG (reference sequence). The CDR3 spells CAWSTGTLLEAFF. The CDR3 DNA reads TGTGCCTGGAGTACCGGGACTTTGCTTGAAGCTTTCTTT.

This clone is a singleton in its sample. The rearrangement uses TRBV15 and TRBJ1-2; D is undetermined. CDR3 size: 13 residues. Trimming removed 3 bases from V and 2 bases from J, with 7 bases in between. Germline-derived CDR1 and CDR2 are LNHNV and YYDKDF (reference sequence). This chain's CDR3 is CATSSAGNYGYTF. CDR3 sequence (DNA): TGTGCCACCAGCAGTGCAGGAAACTATGGCTACACCTTC.

The gene calls are TRBV29-1 and TRBJ2-2; no clear D. Per germline, CDR1 SQVTM and CDR2 ANQGSEA. The V end was cut by 5 bases, the J end by 2 bases, with 9 bases between. CDR3 length: 13 amino acids. CDR3 nucleotide sequence: TGCAGCGTTCTTCAGCCTAACACCGGGGAGCTGTTTTTT. The encoded protein is CSVLQPNTGELFF.

The rearrangement joins TRBV2 to TRBJ2-5, with TRBD1 matching 8 bases. In germline, CDR1 is SNHLY, CDR2 FYNNEI. Trimming removed 5 bases from V and 0 bases from J; junction bases left unmatched: 8. This CDR3 has 16 residues. The CDR3 spells CASSQGRTGNQETQYF. CDR3 DNA: TGTGCCAGCAGTCAAGGCAGGACAGGGAACCAAGAGACCCAGTACTTC.

This clone was recorded a few times. Other DNA sequences of this sample code for an identical CDR3. J is TRBJ1-6 and V is TRBV7-9; D ambiguous. In germline, CDR1 is SEHNR, CDR2 FQNEAQ (reference sequence). Trimming pared 3 bases from V and 8 bases from J, leaving 5 bases between. The CDR3 runs to 12 residues. CDR3 region: CASSFGDSPLHF. The CDR3, as DNA: TGTGCCAGCAGCTTTGGTGATTCACCCCTCCACTTT.

The genes are TRBV27 and TRBJ2-1; D gene uncertain. Trimming removed 4 bases from V and 3 bases from J, with 10 bases in between. This CDR3 comprises 14 residues. Germline lookup yields CDR1 MNHEY and CDR2 SMNVEV (reference sequence). The CDR3 DNA is TGTGCCAGCAGTTGGGCGTACGACTACAATGAGCAGTTCTTC. It codes for CASSWAYDYNEQFF.

The chain's CDR3 is CASGTGGHEQYF. CDR3 in DNA: TGTGCCAGCGGCACAGGGGGCCACGAGCAGTACTTC. This chain connects TRBV5-4 to TRBJ2-7; 9 positions match TRBD1. The CDR3 contains 12 residues. The germline V gene encodes CDR1 SGHNT and CDR2 YYREEE (reference sequence). Trimming removed 7 bases from V and 5 bases from J; junction bases left unmatched: 4.

The J gene is TRBJ1-1, the V gene TRBV5-6; no clear D. Between the trimmed V and J ends, which lost 3 bases and 10 bases, there was a span of 10 bases. CDR3 length equals 11 residues. Germline V CDR1 and CDR2: SGHDT, YYEEEE. The CDR3 loop reads CASSSNHGAFF. In DNA, the CDR3 is TGTGCCAGCAGCTCAAACCACGGAGCTTTCTTT.